The source of this TCR beta chain is a study of T cells in Graves' hyperthyroidism and ophthalmopathy. Participants, patients aged 18 to 65, had newly diagnosed hyperthyroidism with a duration under 2 months. Ten or more counts support this clonotype. Researchers amplified the TCR beta CDR3 regions from RNA transcripts. The HTBI primer set was used in a first-round RT-PCR of the TCR CDR3. TCRdb ran MiXCR on the multiplex PCR reads and lists one entry per CDR3 protein. The sample includes 250,000 to 300,000 distinct CDR3 sequences, approximately 15% of them seen just once. Germline V CDR1 and CDR2: DFQATT, SNEGSKA (reference sequence). This CDR3 has 14 amino acids. Trimming pared 4 bases from V and 2 bases from J, leaving 15 bases between.

The sequenced sample consisted of blood. This receptor was taken from a woman aged 40 to 50 with Graves' hyperthyroidism. The chain couples TRBV20-1 to TRBJ2-7; D uncertain. The CDR3 region is CSAMGRLGTYEQYF. Written as DNA, the CDR3 is TGCAGTGCTATGGGCCGGTTGGGGACCTACGAGCAGTACTTC.